What follows describes a single TCR beta chain. Its cognate antigen is unknown. Sample-barcoded 5' priming and a J-beta primer mix drove a second PCR of about 6 to 11 cycles. Researchers report that each sample yielded at least 2.5 million CDR3-containing paired-end reads. One entry per CDR3 protein results from TCRdb running MiXCR on the 5' RACE reads. The table has 1,800,000 or so distinct CDR3 sequences, around 40% seen once. These data belong to a study of blood T cells in healthy people across ages. The individuals who served as donors were healthy Caucasians living in Russia, aged about 6 to 100. Findings and limits, study-wide: Compared with aged donors, long-lived donors showed fewer expanded clones, suggesting selection.

The CDR3 consists of 14 residues. V was shortened by 5 bases and J by 4 bases, with 13 bases between the two germline ends. V is TRBV12-3 or TRBV12-4 and J is TRBJ2-3; D call uncertain. Sequences were obtained from blood. This clonotype was obtained from a human donor in good health. The CDR3 coding sequence is TGTGCCAGCAGTGGGCTCGATGGGTCAGATACGCAGTATTTT. It specifies CASSGLDGSDTQYF.